One sample yielded the 19 T cell receptor beta chains listed below, sequenced in a study of cytomegalovirus exposure and HLA in healthy donors (TCRdb year 2017). The library was made by the immunoSEQ multiplex PCR assay. The multiplex PCR relied on a mix of 60 forward primers for TCR Vbeta segments and 13 reverse primers for TCR Jbeta segments. As stored in TCRdb, this immuneACCESS dataset retains in-frame rearrangements with V and J assigned. A fraction of the clones does not appear; measured against another copy, unresolved V genes explain less than half of the discrepancy, and the remainder lacks a known reason. This sample comprises a few hundred thousand clones, roughly 79% of them detected only once. The top ten hold more than 1.5% of the sample. Sequencing was done on a sample of PBMCs. The receptors here all came from a man younger than 35 in good health and CMV-seronegative.

The J gene is TRBJ2-5, the V gene TRBV7-9, with TRBD1 matching 8 bases. Trimming at V came to 2 bases and at J to 2 bases, leaving 1 base not matched to a gene. This CDR3 spans 14 amino acids. CDR1 is SEHNR and CDR2 is FQNEAQ in the germline V gene (reference sequence). This CDR3 reads CASSLRTGQETQYF. The CDR3 DNA reads TGTGCCAGCAGCTTAAGGACAGGGCAAGAGACCCAGTACTTC.

The CDR3 loop reads CASKGRDVYQPQHF. The CDR3 region has the DNA TGTGCCAGCAAGGGCAGGGATGTGTATCAGCCCCAGCATTTT. This chain joins TRBV2 and TRBJ1-5; maybe TRBD1 (5 bases). The V end lost 7 bases, the J end lost 5 bases, and 15 bases lay between the germline ends. CDR3 length: 14 amino acids. Germline-derived CDR1 and CDR2 are SNHLY and FYNNEI.

The genes are TRBV30 and TRBJ1-3, with 8 bases lining up with TRBD1. Germline V gene sequence: CDR1 GTSNPN, CDR2 SVGIG (reference sequence). The CDR3 has 16 amino acids. With V trimmed by 0 bases and J by 5 bases, 9 bases remained unmatched. The CDR3 nucleotides read TGTGCCTGGAGTGTTCTGGACAGGGCTTTAAGAAACACCATATATTTT. Translation gives CAWSVLDRALRNTIYF.

The V call is TRBV11-3, the J call TRBJ2-7; 8 positions match TRBD1. This CDR3 region has 14 residues. V lost 4 bases and J lost 4; bases outside the gene matches: 6. Per the germline V gene, CDR1 is SGHNT and CDR2 is YENEEA. The CDR3 sequence is CASSSGQGVYEQYF. In DNA form, the CDR3 reads TGTGCCAGCAGCTCAGGACAGGGAGTATACGAGCAGTACTTC.

This rearrangement joins TRBV4-1 to TRBJ1-1; 9 nucleotides align to TRBD1. The length of the CDR3 is 17 residues. V was pared by 3 bases and J by 1 base, with 9 bases of the junction left unmatched. Per the germline V gene, CDR1 is MGHRA and CDR2 is YSYEKL. The CDR3, as DNA: TGCGCCAGCAGCCAGCTTCCGGGACAGGGAACGAACACTGAAGCTTTCTTT. Protein: CASSQLPGQGTNTEAFF.

About this clone itself: At the DNA level, this CDR3 is encoded by other sequences in the same sample as well. The chain carries TRBV2 and TRBJ2-1, with D unclear. Germline values: CDR1 SNHLY, CDR2 FYNNEI. V lost 6 bases, J lost 4 bases, and 4 bases lay in between. The CDR3 length is 11 residues. The CDR3 reads CASREYNEQFF. CDR3 sequence (DNA): TGTGCCAGCAGAGAGTACAATGAGCAGTTCTTC.

The chain is built from TRBV9 and TRBJ2-5; D not certain. The V gene lost 4 bases and the J gene lost 7 bases, with 20 bases spanning the gap. The CDR3 is 15 residues long. Germline V gene lookup returns CDR1 SGDLS and CDR2 YYNGEE. The CDR3 DNA reads TGTGCCAGCAGCCCGGCTACTACCCCATTCGGGACCCAGTACTTC. Amino acid sequence: CASSPATTPFGTQYF.

This sequence joins TRBV6-5 and TRBJ1-5; possible D gene TRBD1, 6 bases. CDR3 length equals 14 residues. Germline-derived CDR1 and CDR2 are MNHEY and SVGAGI. V was trimmed by 6 bases and J by 4 bases, leaving 13 bases between them. The CDR3 reads CASREGGWNQPQHF. For the CDR3, the DNA is TGTGCCAGCAGAGAGGGGGGGTGGAATCAGCCCCAGCATTTT.

The rearrangement uses TRBV7-6 and TRBJ2-1; D unclear. V lost 4 bases, J lost 6 bases, and 7 bases lay in between. The length of the CDR3 is 12 residues. The germline CDR1 and CDR2 sequences are SGHVS and FNYEAQ. This CDR3 is CASSYPGNEQFF. The CDR3 DNA reads as TGTGCCAGCAGCTACCCCGGCAATGAGCAGTTCTTC.

The chain combines TRBV19 with TRBJ2-3; D uncertain. With 1 base removed from V and 2 bases from J, the gap between germline ends came to 10 bases. CDR3 length equals 15 residues. Germline CDR1 LNHDA, CDR2 SQIVND (reference sequence). CDR3 nucleotides: TGTGCCAGTAGTATAGTTAAGGCGGACACAGATACGCAGTATTTT. It translates to CASSIVKADTDTQYF.

The rearrangement links TRBV15 to TRBJ1-5; D is possibly TRBD1 (6 bases). CDR1 and CDR2 from the germline V gene are LNHNV and YYDKDF (reference sequence). V was pared by 3 bases and J by 3 bases, with 18 bases between. The length of the CDR3 is 17 residues. CDR3 sequence (DNA): TGTGCCACCAGCAGGGCGGATGGACGACAGGACAATCAGCCCCAGCATTTT. It yields the protein CATSRADGRQDNQPQHF.

The chain employs TRBV7-9 and TRBJ1-2; TRBD1 matches 9 bases. This CDR3 comprises 16 residues. With 3 bases clipped from V and 3 bases from J, the junction kept 8 bases outside the gene matches. Germline values: CDR1 SEHNR, CDR2 FQNEAQ (reference sequence). The CDR3 region is CASSLVGQGFDYGYTF. In nucleotides, the CDR3 is TGTGCCAGCAGCTTGGTGGGACAGGGATTCGACTATGGCTACACCTTC.

This clone was seen a single time. The V call is TRBV18, the J call TRBJ2-7; 10 bases are a match to TRBD1. Germline V gene lookup returns CDR1 KGHSH and CDR2 LQKENI. The CDR3 runs to 16 residues. The J segment lost 3 bases and the V segment lost 0 bases, leaving 5 bases of the junction unmatched. CDR3 sequence (DNA): TGTGCCAGCTCACCACCGGCGGGACAGGGGAACTACGAGCAGTACTTC. As protein: CASSPPAGQGNYEQYF.

The gene calls are TRBV11-3 and TRBJ2-7, with TRBD1 identical over 8 bases. CDR1 is SGHNT, CDR2 YENEEA, per germline. The trim removed 1 base at V and 5 bases at J, leaving 10 bases unmatched. The CDR3 runs to 16 residues. The CDR3: CASSLGIGTGMHEQYF. CDR3 in DNA: TGTGCCAGCAGCTTAGGAATCGGGACAGGCATGCACGAGCAGTACTTC. The full variable domain, its missing parts supplied by reference TRBV11-3 and TRBJ2-7, is EAGVVQSPRYKIIEKKQPVAFWCNPISGHNTLYWYLQNLGQGPELLIRYENEEAVDDSQLPKDRFSAERLKGVDSTLKIQPAELGDSAVYLCASSLGIGTGMHEQYFGPGTRLTVT.

This clone has a handful of counts. This chain connects TRBV4-3 to TRBJ2-2, with 13 bases lining up with TRBD2. Germline trimming cut 0 bases from V and 6 bases from J; bases unmatched to any gene: 7. The CDR3 loop spans 18 amino acids. Germline lookup yields CDR1 LGHNA and CDR2 YSLEER. Written as DNA, the CDR3 is TGCGCCAGCAGCCAAGATCGGACTAGCGGGAGATCCGCCGGGGAGCTGTTTTTT. Amino acid sequence: CASSQDRTSGRSAGELFF.

The chain combines TRBV9 with TRBJ1-2; the D is unclear. The V end lost 0 bases, the J end lost 3 bases, and 15 bases lay between the germline ends. Germline CDR1 and CDR2: SGDLS and YYNGEE. The CDR3 length is 16 residues. CDR3 amino acids: CASSVGVSVEDYGYTF. The CDR3 DNA follows: TGTGCCAGCAGCGTAGGCGTTTCCGTAGAGGACTATGGCTACACCTTC.

The chain carries TRBV5-1 and TRBJ1-6; D not resolved. In germline, CDR1 is SGHRS, CDR2 YFSETQ. CDR3 size: 20 residues. With 5 bases removed from V and 0 bases from J, the gap between germline ends came to 24 bases. CDR3 loop: CASRGGSLSVPSSYNSPLHF. In DNA, the CDR3 is TGCGCCAGCAGGGGAGGGAGCTTGTCAGTACCGAGCTCCTATAATTCACCCCTCCACTTT.

CDR3 in amino acids: CASSREGFGYGYTF. Written as DNA, the CDR3 is TGTGCCAGCAGCAGGGAGGGTTTTGGCTATGGCTACACCTTC. This rearrangement joins TRBV4-2 to TRBJ1-2; unclear D gene. Deletions cut 5 bases from V and 4 bases from J, with 14 bases between. Germline CDR1 and CDR2: LGHNA and YNFKEQ. The CDR3 covers 14 residues.

The J gene is TRBJ1-3, the V gene TRBV9, with D unresolved. The V end lost 4 bases, the J end lost 9 bases, and 23 bases lay between the germline ends. This CDR3 is 16 amino acids long. Germline V CDR1 and CDR2: SGDLS, YYNGEE. The CDR3 loop is CASSLQISALEGTIYF. The CDR3 nucleotides are TGTGCCAGCAGCCTCCAGATTAGTGCCTTGGAGGGCACCATATATTTT.